A selection of T cell receptor beta chains follows, all from one sample in a study of shared clonotypes between healthy human individuals. Clones were read by immunoSEQ multiplex PCR, and TCRdb kept only the in-frame ones, dropping some. The table records about 480,000 clones, approximately 79% of them present only once. Specimen: PBMCs. These TCRs come from a woman in her thirties or forties in good health. Some clones in this sample may be carry-over from other donors' samples. Each CDR3 is given with its conserved first and last residue. The D gene is left open where the match is weak. Only part of the rows carry a size: once, few, many, or a class if the clone is expanded.

D,J,V,length,size,DNA,CDR3
.,TRBJ2-1,TRBV6-1,17,.,TGTGCCAGCAGTGAAGCTACTGGGGGGAGCTCCTACAATGAGCAGTTCTTC,CASSEATGGSSYNEQFF
TRBD1,TRBJ1-1,TRBV19,18,.,TGTGCCAGTAGTATAGATTTTGGCGGACAGGGGCTGGGAACTGAAGCTTTCTTT,CASSIDFGGQGLGTEAFF
TRBD1,TRBJ2-1,TRBV7-2,15,.,TGTGCCAGCAGCTTCGACAGGGCTACATACAATGAGCAGTTCTTC,CASSFDRATYNEQFF
TRBD1,TRBJ2-7,TRBV7-2,15,.,TGTGCCAGCAGCTGGCCGGGACAGGGACTATACGAGCAGTACTTC,CASSWPGQGLYEQYF
.,TRBJ1-1,TRBV2,14,.,TGTGCCAGCAGTGTGGAGGGCCGGAACACTGAAGCTTTCTTT,CASSVEGRNTEAFF
.,TRBJ2-3,TRBV7-3,15,.,TGTGCCAGCAGCTTAACATCCGGGTCGGCTGGTACGCAGTATTTT,CASSLTSGSAGTQYF
.,TRBJ1-1,TRBV4-1,15,.,TGCGCCAGCGGGACTGACAGACCAATGAACACTGAAGCTTTCTTT,CASGTDRPMNTEAFF
.,TRBJ2-7,TRBV7-3,15,.,TGTGCCAGCAGCTTAGCTGGCGGGATGCTTAGCGAGCAGTACTTC,CASSLAGGMLSEQYF
TRBD2,TRBJ2-7,TRBV7-2,14,.,TGTGCCAGCGGGAGTGGGCTAGCGGGAGTCGAGCAGTACTTC,CASGSGLAGVEQYF
.,TRBJ2-2,TRBV9,13,.,TGTGCCAGCAGCGTAGGGGGGACCGGGGAGCTGTTTTTT,CASSVGGTGELFF
TRBD1,TRBJ1-1,TRBV29-1,12,few,TGCAGCGACGGGACAGGGGACACTGAAGCTTTCTTT,CSDGTGDTEAFF
.,TRBJ2-1,TRBV9,15,.,TGTGCCAGCAGCGTAATGTCCGGGGGAGGTAATGAGCAGTTCTTC,CASSVMSGGGNEQFF
TRBD1,TRBJ2-3,TRBV5-1,15,few,TGCGCCAGCAGCGGATGGACAGGGGGCACAGATACGCAGTATTTT,CASSGWTGGTDTQYF
.,TRBJ2-1,TRBV7-3,17,.,TGTGCCAGCAGCTCCATTGCGGAGGAGAGCTCCTACAATGAGCAGTTCTTC,CASSSIAEESSYNEQFF